This T cell receptor (beta chain) was captured in a study of T cells after yellow fever vaccination. Findings and limits, study-wide: A weaker but faster secondary response was observed, peaking on day 5 versus 15. Clonotypes shared by both compartments, CD4 and CD8, made up a small share. Most clones from primary vaccination were detected again post-booster (about 96% CD4, around 88% CD8).

As to this clonotype: Its cognate antigen is unknown.

Template switching with 5'RACE generated the TCR cDNA and added a universal primer site and UMIs. TCRdb processed the 5' RACE reads anew with MiXCR; each CDR3 protein has one entry. The sample has about 320,000 distinct CDR3 sequences, approximately 4% seen once. Germline values: CDR1 MGHRA, CDR2 YSYEKL. CDR3 length equals 16 residues. With 4 bases removed from V and 0 bases from J, the gap between germline ends came to 14 bases. This clonotype was obtained from a man in his late teens or twenties who received the YFV17D yellow fever vaccine. This chain uses TRBV4-1 with TRBJ2-3; TRBD2 is a possible D gene (5 bases). This sample comprised PBMCs, obtained 15 days after the yellow fever booster vaccination. The CDR3 protein is CASSREQIHSTDTQYF. In DNA, the CDR3 is TGCGCCAGCAGCCGGGAGCAGATCCATAGCACAGATACGCAGTATTTT.